This entry describes one T cell receptor (beta chain). The CDR3 extends over 10 amino acids. Trimming pared 11 bases from V and 5 bases from J, leaving 8 bases between. Per germline, CDR1 SNHLY and CDR2 FYNNEI. These data are taken from a study of blood T cell repertoires in COVID-19. Study processing details: Amplified reference gene primers provided the basis for estimating nucleated cell counts. Method: immunoSEQ multiplex PCR; TCRdb's copy keeps in-frame clones and lacks some. From that table come the V and J calls and clone size; the DNA was used to work out D and trimming. The sample includes approximately 190,000 clones, roughly 89% seen only once; the top ten take more than 3%.

Sequencing was carried out using PBMCs or T cells enriched from blood (not recorded which). The source of this sequence is a woman aged 25 to 39 who had been exposed to COVID-19. This chain uses TRBV2 with TRBJ2-3; D is uncertain. CDR3 bases: TGTGCCCCCTCGGGAGATACGCAGTATTTT. This translates into CAPSGDTQYF.